Following are 21 T cell receptor beta chains from one sample sequenced in a study of identical twins listed by TCRdb under 2016. The receptor library was made with 5' RACE. Sequencing instrument: Illumina HiSeq 2000. Using fastp trimming at Q25 and MiXCR clonotype assembly, TCRdb reanalyzed the public sequencing data and kept in-frame beta chains. Here each entry gathers all rows of one CDR3 protein and keeps the most common genes and DNA. The sample table shows 700,000 or so distinct CDR3 sequences, and roughly 8% are seen once. In total, the top ten clones hold 0.8% to 1% of the sample. These data were likewise used in another study, on yellow fever vaccine responses in identical twins.

Sequencing was performed on PBMCs. The source of these receptors is a woman aged 18-29 years in good health.

This clonotype was picked up a small number of times. This rearrangement joins TRBV11-2 to TRBJ2-7, with 7 bases lining up with TRBD2. CDR3 length equals 17 residues. V trimming: 3 bases; J trimming: 9 bases; junction bases outside the gene matches: 20. The V gene's germline CDR1 is SGHAT and CDR2 FQNNGV. The CDR3 protein is CASSLTIPLAESRGQYF. DNA for the CDR3: TGTGCCAGCAGCTTGACTATCCCCCTAGCGGAATCAAGAGGGCAGTACTTC.

The gene calls are TRBV20-1 and TRBJ2-1; the D gene is possibly TRBD2 (6 bases). Germline V gene lookup returns CDR1 DFQATT and CDR2 SNEGSKA (reference sequence). Trimming stripped 5 bases from V and 4 bases from J, with 18 bases between. CDR3 length: 15 amino acids. The CDR3 loop is CSAPGTLVSYNEQFF. In nucleotides, the CDR3 is TGCAGTGCTCCCGGGACTCTCGTTTCATACAATGAGCAGTTCTTC.

The gene calls are TRBV4-1 and TRBJ2-7, with 10 bases that match TRBD2. J was trimmed by 2 bases and V by 5 bases; bases with no gene match: 6. This CDR3 spans 15 amino acids. Germline V CDR1 and CDR2: MGHRA, YSYEKL. CDR3 loop: CASSELAGATYEQYF. CDR3 bases: TGCGCCAGCAGCGAGCTAGCGGGAGCCACCTACGAGCAGTACTTC.

This chain links TRBV7-9 with TRBJ2-5, with D possibly matching TRBD2 (6 bases). The CDR3 consists of 15 residues. Germline lookup yields CDR1 SEHNR and CDR2 FQNEAQ (reference sequence). V was clipped by 4 bases and J by 2 bases, with 14 bases between them. The CDR3 protein is CASSSGLRDQETQYF. The CDR3 DNA sequence: TGTGCCAGCAGCTCGGGACTTCGTGATCAAGAGACCCAGTACTTC.

The chain is built from TRBV15 and TRBJ2-1; D not certain. The CDR3 is 16 residues long. Germline assignment: CDR1 LNHNV and CDR2 YYDKDF (reference sequence). Trimming cost V 0 bases and J 0 bases, with 9 bases left between them. The chain's CDR3 is CATSRDLANSYNEQFF. The CDR3 DNA reads as TGTGCCACCAGCAGAGATTTGGCGAACTCCTACAATGAGCAGTTCTTC.

Ten or more counts support this clonotype. A junction boundary mismatches the germline segment, possibly from a read error. The rearrangement uses TRBV7-9 and TRBJ2-1; TRBD2 agrees at 8 bases. Germline V gene lookup returns CDR1 SEHNR and CDR2 FQNEAQ (reference sequence). CDR3 length equals 14 residues. CDR3 DNA: TGTGCCAGCAACTTAGCGGGAAAAGGGGCTGAGCAGTTCTTC. This translates into CASNLAGKGAEQFF.

This chain uses TRBV6-1 with TRBJ2-4, with no clear D. The CDR3 sequence is 15 residues long. Germline-derived CDR1 and CDR2 are MNHNS and SASEGT. With 3 bases removed from V and 0 bases from J, the gap between germline ends came to 9 bases. CDR3 protein: CASSDPALAKNIQYF. In DNA, the CDR3 is TGTGCCAGCAGTGACCCAGCACTAGCCAAAAACATTCAGTACTTC.

Ten or more counts support this clonotype. V usage is TRBV4-3 and J usage is TRBJ2-5; D is possibly TRBD1 (5 bases). V dropped 0 bases and J dropped 7 bases, with 12 bases sitting between them. The CDR3 extends over 14 amino acids. Germline CDR1 reads LGHNA; CDR2 reads YSLEER. The CDR3 DNA is TGCGCCAGCAGCCAAGATCTGTACCAGGGGACCCAGTACTTC. This codes for CASSQDLYQGTQYF.

This clonotype was detected only a few times. The chain joins TRBV7-2 to TRBJ2-5, with D perhaps TRBD1 (6 bases). From germline, CDR1 is SGHTA and CDR2 FQGNSA. The CDR3 length is 15 residues. The V gene lost 5 bases and the J gene lost 0 bases, with 13 bases spanning the gap. The CDR3 nucleotides read TGTGCCAGCAGCCCCAGGGGACGAAACCAAGAGACCCAGTACTTC. This gives the protein CASSPRGRNQETQYF.

This clonotype was counted ten times or more. The rearrangement links TRBV6-5 to TRBJ1-4, with 7 bases that match TRBD1. Per germline, CDR1 MNHEY and CDR2 SVGAGI. The CDR3 runs 17 residues. V shed 0 bases, J shed 1 base, and the junction held 5 bases outside the gene matches. CDR3 in amino acids: CASSYSTGRGTNEKLFF. CDR3 DNA: TGTGCCAGCAGTTACTCGACAGGGAGAGGAACTAATGAAAAACTGTTTTTT.

This clonotype was recorded a few times. This chain joins TRBV6-5 and TRBJ2-2; 7 nucleotides agree with TRBD2. The V gene's germline CDR1 is MNHEY and CDR2 SVGAGI. The CDR3 is 13 amino acids. Trimming cost V 2 bases and J 7 bases; bases outside gene matches: 1. The CDR3 DNA follows: TGTGCCAGCAGTTACCCGGGAGGCGGGGAGCTGTTTTTT. It specifies CASSYPGGGELFF.

The chain combines TRBV7-2 with TRBJ2-5, with 7 bases lining up with TRBD1. The CDR3 spans 14 residues. CDR1 is SGHTA and CDR2 is FQGNSA in the germline V gene. The V segment lost 5 bases and the J segment 4 bases; nucleotides outside the gene matches: 7. The CDR3 reads CASSTRDRAETQYF. The CDR3 DNA reads TGTGCCAGCAGCACCCGAGACAGGGCAGAGACCCAGTACTTC.

The chain has TRBV6-2 or TRBV6-3 and TRBJ2-7; 11 nucleotides match TRBD2. Per germline, CDR1 MNHEY and CDR2 SVGEGT. V lost 7 bases to trimming and J lost 7 bases; unmatched junction nucleotides: 12. The CDR3 has 15 amino acids. The chain's CDR3 is CASTDTLAGGWEQYF. The CDR3 DNA reads as TGTGCCAGCACCGACACCCTAGCGGGAGGTTGGGAGCAGTACTTC.

This clonotype has a handful of counts. This chain connects TRBV2 to TRBJ2-1; 10 positions match TRBD1. This CDR3 is 16 amino acids long. Trimming at V came to 1 base and at J to 6 bases, leaving 6 bases not matched to a gene. The V gene's germline CDR1 is SNHLY and CDR2 FYNNEI. CDR3 loop: CASSEEGQGISNEQFF. CDR3 DNA: TGTGCCAGCAGTGAAGAGGGACAGGGGATTAGCAATGAGCAGTTCTTC.

This chain links TRBV7-9 with TRBJ2-7; the D is unclear. The CDR3 extends over 12 amino acids. The germline V gene encodes CDR1 SEHNR and CDR2 FQNEAQ (reference sequence). V dropped 8 bases and J dropped 2 bases, with 10 bases sitting between them. As DNA, the CDR3 is TGTGCCAGCTTGGGTCGAACCTACGAGCAGTACTTC. This gives the protein CASLGRTYEQYF.

In this sample, this clonotype turned up a few times. V and J are TRBV6-5 and TRBJ1-3; D is undetermined. The CDR3 sequence is 15 residues long. Germline assignment: CDR1 MNHEY and CDR2 SVGAGI. V lost 3 bases, J lost 4 bases, and 13 bases lay in between. This chain's CDR3 is CASSYDAKSGNTIYF. The CDR3 DNA is TGTGCCAGCAGTTATGATGCGAAGAGCGGAAACACCATATATTTT.

This clonotype was seen repeatedly, ten times or more. In DNA form, the CDR3 reads TGCAGCGTTGAACCGCAGCTCTCCTACAATGAGCAGTTCTTC. Protein: CSVEPQLSYNEQFF. The V call is TRBV29-1, the J call TRBJ2-1; D uncertain. This CDR3 is 14 amino acids long. Trimming removed 2 bases at V and 0 bases at J, with 8 bases between. Germline V lookup: CDR1 SQVTM, CDR2 ANQGSEA.

This chain connects TRBV5-6 to TRBJ2-2; perhaps D is TRBD1 or TRBD2 (5 bases each). CDR3 length: 16 amino acids. CDR1 SGHDT and CDR2 YYEEEE come from the germline V gene. V gave up 0 bases and J gave up 3 bases, with 12 bases separating them. The CDR3 reads CASSLVGTEYTGELFF. DNA for the CDR3: TGTGCCAGCAGCTTGGTTGGGACGGAATACACCGGGGAGCTGTTTTTT. Full variable domain (remainder filled in from reference TRBV5-6 and TRBJ2-2): DAGVTQSPTHLIKTRGQQVTLRCSPKSGHDTVSWYQQALGQGPQFIFQYYEEEERQRGNFPDRFSGHQFPNYSSELNVNALLLGDSALYLCASSLVGTEYTGELFFGEGSRLTVL.

CDR3 sequence (DNA): TGCGCCAGCAGCAGTTTAGGAGGGGACCGCACAGATACGCAGTATTTT. This translates into CASSSLGGDRTDTQYF. This chain links TRBV4-1 with TRBJ2-3; TRBD2 might be the D (6 bases). Germline CDR1 reads MGHRA; CDR2 reads YSYEKL. V lost 5 bases to trimming and J lost 1 base, with 16 bases between them. The CDR3 spans 16 residues.

This clonotype was counted between two and nine times. This chain connects TRBV19 to TRBJ2-2, with D possibly TRBD1 on 5 matching bases. Deletions cut 0 bases from V and 0 bases from J, with 5 bases between. The CDR3 sequence is 15 residues long. The germline V gene has CDR1 LNHDA and CDR2 SQIVND (reference sequence). The DNA for the CDR3 is TGTGCCAGTAGTATAGAACAGGCGAACACCGGGGAGCTGTTTTTT. This encodes CASSIEQANTGELFF.

As to this clonotype: One junction end does not reproduce the germline sequence, and a read error may be involved. The chain employs TRBV11-3 and TRBJ2-5; D assignment may be TRBD1 or TRBD2 (5 bases each). CDR3 size: 14 residues. Per the germline V gene, CDR1 is SGHNT and CDR2 is YENEEA. This chain's CDR3 is CASSPGPNMETQYF. In DNA form, the CDR3 reads TGTGCCAGCAGCCCGGGGCCGAACATGGAGACACAGTACTTC. The full variable domain, completed using reference TRBV11-3 and TRBJ2-5, is EAGVVQSPRYKIIEKKQPVAFWCNPISGHNTLYWYLQNLGQGPELLIRYENEEAVDDSQLPKDRFSAERLKGVDSTLKIQPAELGDSAVYLCASSPGPNMETQYFGPGTRLLVL.